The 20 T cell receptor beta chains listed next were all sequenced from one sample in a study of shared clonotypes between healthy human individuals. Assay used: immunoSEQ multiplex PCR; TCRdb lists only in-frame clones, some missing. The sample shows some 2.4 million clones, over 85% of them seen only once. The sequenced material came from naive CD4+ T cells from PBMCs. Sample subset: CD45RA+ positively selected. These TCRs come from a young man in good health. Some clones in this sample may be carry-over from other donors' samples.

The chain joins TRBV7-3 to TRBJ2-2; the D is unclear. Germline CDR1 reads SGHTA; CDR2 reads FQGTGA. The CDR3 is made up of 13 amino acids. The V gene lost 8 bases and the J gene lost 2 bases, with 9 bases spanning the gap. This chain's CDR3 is CASGRDNTGELFF. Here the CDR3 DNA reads TGTGCCAGCGGCCGCGATAACACCGGGGAGCTGTTTTTT.

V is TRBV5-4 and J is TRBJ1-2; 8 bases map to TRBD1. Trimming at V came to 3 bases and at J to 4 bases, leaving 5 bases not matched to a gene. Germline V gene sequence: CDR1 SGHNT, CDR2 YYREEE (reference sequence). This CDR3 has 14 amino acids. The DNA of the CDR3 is TGTGCCAGCAGCTCAGGACAGGGAGCCTATGGCTACACCTTC. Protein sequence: CASSSGQGAYGYTF.

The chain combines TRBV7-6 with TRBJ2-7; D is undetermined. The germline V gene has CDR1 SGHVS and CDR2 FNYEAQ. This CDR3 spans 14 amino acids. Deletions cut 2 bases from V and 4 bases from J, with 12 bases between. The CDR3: CASSLRPRAYEQYF. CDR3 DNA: TGTGCCAGCAGCTTACGCCCTAGGGCATACGAGCAGTACTTC. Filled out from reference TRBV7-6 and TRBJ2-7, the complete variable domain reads GAGVSQSPRYKVTKRGQDVALRCDPISGHVSLYWYRQALGQGPEFLTYFNYEAQQDKSGLPNDRFSAERPEGSISTLTIQRTEQRDSAMYRCASSLRPRAYEQYFGPGTRLTVT.

CDR3 in amino acids: CASSPRGGNTEAFF. The CDR3 DNA reads TGCGCCAGCAGCCCCCGCGGGGGTAACACTGAAGCTTTCTTT. This sequence joins TRBV5-1 and TRBJ1-1; tentatively, D is TRBD1 (5 bases). V was shortened by 4 bases and J by 2 bases, with 12 bases between the two germline ends. Germline CDR1 and CDR2: SGHRS and YFSETQ. The CDR3 totals 14 residues.

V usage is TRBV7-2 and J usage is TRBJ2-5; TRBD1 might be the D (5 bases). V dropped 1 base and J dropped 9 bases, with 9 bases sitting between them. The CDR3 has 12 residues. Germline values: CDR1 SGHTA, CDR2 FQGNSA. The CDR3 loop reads CASSLVQGAQYF. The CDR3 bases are TGTGCCAGCAGCTTAGTCCAAGGGGCCCAGTACTTC.

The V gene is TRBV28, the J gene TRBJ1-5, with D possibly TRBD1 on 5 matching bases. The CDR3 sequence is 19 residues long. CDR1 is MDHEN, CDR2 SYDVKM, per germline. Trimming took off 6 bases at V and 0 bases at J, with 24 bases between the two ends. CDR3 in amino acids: CASSLGEGEVAYSNQPQHF. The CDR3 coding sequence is TGTGCCAGCAGCCTAGGTGAAGGGGAGGTAGCTTATAGCAATCAGCCCCAGCATTTT.

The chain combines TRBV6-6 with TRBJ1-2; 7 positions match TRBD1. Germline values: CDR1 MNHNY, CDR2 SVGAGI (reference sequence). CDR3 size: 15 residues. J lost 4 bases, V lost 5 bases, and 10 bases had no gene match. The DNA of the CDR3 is TGTGCCAGCAGTCTAGAGGGGGGACAGCCCTATGGCTACACCTTC. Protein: CASSLEGGQPYGYTF.

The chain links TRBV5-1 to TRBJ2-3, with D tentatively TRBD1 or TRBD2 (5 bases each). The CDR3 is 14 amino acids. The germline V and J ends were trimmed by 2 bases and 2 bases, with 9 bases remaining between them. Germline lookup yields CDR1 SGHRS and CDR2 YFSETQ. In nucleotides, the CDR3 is TGCGCCAGCAGCTTCGGGGCAAACACAGATACGCAGTATTTT. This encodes CASSFGANTDTQYF.

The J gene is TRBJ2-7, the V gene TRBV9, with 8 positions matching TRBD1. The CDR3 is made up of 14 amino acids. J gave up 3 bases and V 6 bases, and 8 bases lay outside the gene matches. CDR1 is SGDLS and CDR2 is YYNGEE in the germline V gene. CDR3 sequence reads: CASNQGTGLYEQYF. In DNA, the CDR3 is TGTGCCAGCAATCAGGGGACAGGCCTCTACGAGCAGTACTTC.

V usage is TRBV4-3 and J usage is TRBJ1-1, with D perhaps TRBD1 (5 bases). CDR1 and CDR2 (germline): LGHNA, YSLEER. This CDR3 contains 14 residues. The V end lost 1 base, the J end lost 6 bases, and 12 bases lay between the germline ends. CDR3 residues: CASSQGDGRAEAFF. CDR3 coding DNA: TGCGCCAGCAGCCAAGGGGACGGGCGCGCTGAAGCTTTCTTT.

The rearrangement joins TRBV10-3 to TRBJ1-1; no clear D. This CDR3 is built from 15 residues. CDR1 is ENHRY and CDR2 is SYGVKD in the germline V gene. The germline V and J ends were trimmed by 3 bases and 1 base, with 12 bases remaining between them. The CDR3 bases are TGTGCCATCAGTGAAGTGTCACAGCCGAACACTGAAGCTTTCTTT. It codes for CAISEVSQPNTEAFF.

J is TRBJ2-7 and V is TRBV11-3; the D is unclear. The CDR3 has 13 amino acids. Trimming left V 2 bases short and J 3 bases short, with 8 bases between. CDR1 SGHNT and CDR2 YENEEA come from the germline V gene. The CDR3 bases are TGTGCCAGCAGCTTATTCCCGTACTACGAGCAGTACTTC. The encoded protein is CASSLFPYYEQYF.

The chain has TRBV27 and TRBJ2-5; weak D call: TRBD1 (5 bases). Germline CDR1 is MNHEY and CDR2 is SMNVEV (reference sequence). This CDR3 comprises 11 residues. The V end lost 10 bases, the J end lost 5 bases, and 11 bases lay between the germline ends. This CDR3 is CATRARETQYF. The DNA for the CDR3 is TGTGCCACCAGGGCGCGGGAGACCCAGTACTTC.

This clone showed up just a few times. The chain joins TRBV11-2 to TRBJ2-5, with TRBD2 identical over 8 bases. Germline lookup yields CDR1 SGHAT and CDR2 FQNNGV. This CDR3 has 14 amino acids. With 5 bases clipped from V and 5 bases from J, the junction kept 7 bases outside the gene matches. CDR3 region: CASSPASGRETQYF. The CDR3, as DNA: TGTGCCAGCAGCCCGGCTAGCGGGCGGGAGACCCAGTACTTC.

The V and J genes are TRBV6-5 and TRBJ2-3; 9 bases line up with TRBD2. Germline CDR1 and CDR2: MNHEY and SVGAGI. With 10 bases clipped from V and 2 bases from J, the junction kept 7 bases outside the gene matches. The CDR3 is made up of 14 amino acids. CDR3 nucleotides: TGTGCCACCCGGGTAGCGGGAGCCACAGATACGCAGTATTTT. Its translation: CATRVAGATDTQYF.

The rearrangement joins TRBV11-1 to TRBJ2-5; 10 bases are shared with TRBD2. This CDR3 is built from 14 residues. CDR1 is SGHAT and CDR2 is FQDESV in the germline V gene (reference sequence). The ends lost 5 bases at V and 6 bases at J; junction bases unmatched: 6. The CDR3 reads CASSHRLAGQTQYF. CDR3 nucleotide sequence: TGTGCCAGCAGCCACCGACTAGCGGGCCAGACCCAGTACTTC.

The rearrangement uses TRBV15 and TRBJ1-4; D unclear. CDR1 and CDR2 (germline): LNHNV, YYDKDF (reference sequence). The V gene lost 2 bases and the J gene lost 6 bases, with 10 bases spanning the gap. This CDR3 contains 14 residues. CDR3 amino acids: CATSRPRKDEKLFF. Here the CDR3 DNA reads TGTGCCACCAGCAGACCTCGGAAAGATGAAAAACTGTTTTTT.

CDR3 coding DNA: TGTGCCAGCAGTTGGGGGACGGACTTTTCCTACACCTTC. It translates to CASSWGTDFSYTF. The chain joins TRBV28 to TRBJ1-2, with D possibly TRBD1 on 5 matching bases. Looked up from germline, CDR1 is MDHEN and CDR2 is SYDVKM. The CDR3 is 13 residues long. V gave up 4 bases and J gave up 10 bases, with 16 bases separating them.

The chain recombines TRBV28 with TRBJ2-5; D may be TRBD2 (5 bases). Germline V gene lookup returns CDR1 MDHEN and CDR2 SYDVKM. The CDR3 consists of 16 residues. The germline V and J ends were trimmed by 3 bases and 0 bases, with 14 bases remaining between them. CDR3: CASSFDAPGNQETQYF. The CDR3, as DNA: TGTGCCAGCAGTTTCGACGCGCCCGGGAACCAAGAGACCCAGTACTTC.

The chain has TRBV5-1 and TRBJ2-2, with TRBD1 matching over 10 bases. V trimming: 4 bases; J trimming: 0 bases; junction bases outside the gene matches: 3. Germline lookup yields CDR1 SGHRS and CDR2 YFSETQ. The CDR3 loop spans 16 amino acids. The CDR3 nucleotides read TGCGCCAGCAGCCCGACAGGGGGCGCGAACACCGGGGAGCTGTTTTTT. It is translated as CASSPTGGANTGELFF.